What follows are 30 T cell receptor delta chains derived from one specimen sequenced in a study of gamma-delta T cells after stem cell transplantation. TCRdb reprocessed the RT-PCR reads through CATT. The top ten clones hold under 25% of a sample with approximately 1,600 delta-chain clones, roughly 4% of them seen once. Sequencing input: gamma-delta T cells. These receptors all stem from a human donor. It is not recorded whose cells these are; they may come from a transplant donor.

For this clone: It may be a read error: a sequence one base away is much more abundant. The chain couples TRDV2 to TRDJ1; D perhaps matches TRDD3 (5 bases). Looked up from germline, CDR1 is GEAIGNYY and CDR2 is EKD. This CDR3 is 22 amino acids long. V lost 1 base to trimming and J lost 0 bases, with 32 bases between them. The DNA for the CDR3 is TGTGCCTGTGACACAGTCCCCTTGGTGAGGGATTCCCCTGAAGCGTACACCGATAAACTCATCTTT. This translates into CACDTVPLVRDSPEAYTDKLIF.

The V and J genes are TRDV2 and TRDJ1; maybe TRDD3 (6 bases). TCRdb offers no J gene call, so here the DNA was matched to germline to obtain one. Germline CDR1 is GEAIGNYY and CDR2 is EKD. V lost 3 bases to trimming and J lost 2 bases, with 15 bases between them. CDR3 length: 15 residues. CDR3 sequence reads: CACDAVGLGTDKLIF. Here the CDR3 DNA reads TGTGCCTGTGACGCCGTGGGACTGGGTACCGATAAACTCATCTTT.

Sample share makes this clone large. This sequence joins TRDV2 and TRDJ1; 12 nucleotides match TRDD3. The CDR3 has 16 residues. Trimming removed 2 bases from V and 0 bases from J; junction bases left unmatched: 3. CDR1 and CDR2 from the germline V gene are GEAIGNYY and EKD. This CDR3 is CACDILGDTDTDKLIF. CDR3 in DNA: TGTGCCTGTGACATACTGGGGGATACTGACACCGATAAACTCATCTTT.

This clone showed up just a few times. This chain uses TRDV2 with TRDJ1; 12 nucleotides match TRDD3. V was clipped by 2 bases and J by 7 bases; unmatched bases: 4. The CDR3 totals 14 residues. Germline loops: CDR1 GEAIGNYY, CDR2 EKD. The CDR3, as DNA: TGTGCCTGTGACATTCTGGGGGATACGAGTAAACTCATCTTT. It codes for CACDILGDTSKLIF.

CDR3 in amino acids: CACDTVTVTDKLIF. Written as DNA, the CDR3 is TGTGCCTGTGACACCGTAACTGTGACCGATAAACTCATCTTT. The chain employs TRDV2 and TRDJ1; no clear D gene. The germline gives CDR1 GEAIGNYY, CDR2 EKD. Trimming stripped 0 bases from V and 2 bases from J, with 9 bases between. The CDR3 sequence is 14 residues long.

The chain joins TRDV2 to TRDJ1, with 13 bases aligning to TRDD3. V was pared by 0 bases and J by 2 bases, with 17 bases of the junction left unmatched. This CDR3 is 21 amino acids long. Germline V gene lookup returns CDR1 GEAIGNYY and CDR2 EKD. The CDR3 spells CACDTILLGDTRMRYTDKLIF. CDR3 DNA: TGTGCCTGTGACACCATCCTACTGGGGGATACGCGCATGCGTTATACCGATAAACTCATCTTT.

Within the sample, this clone is medium-sized. The genes are TRDV2 and TRDJ1; TRDD3 agrees at 8 bases. The germline V gene encodes CDR1 GEAIGNYY and CDR2 EKD. Trimming cost V 0 bases and J 2 bases; bases outside gene matches: 16. The CDR3 totals 19 residues. CDR3 bases: TGTGCCTGTGACACCCTCTTCCCCTCGGGGAGGGGGATAACCGATAAACTCATCTTT. It codes for CACDTLFPSGRGITDKLIF.

This clone is classed as large. The same CDR3 also results from other DNA sequences found in this sample. V and J are TRDV2 and TRDJ1; TRDD3 matches at 13 bases. V trimming: 3 bases; J trimming: 4 bases; junction bases outside the gene matches: 7. The CDR3 length is 16 residues. Looked up from germline, CDR1 is GEAIGNYY and CDR2 is EKD. The CDR3 loop is CACDRLLGDTRDKLIF. The DNA of the CDR3 is TGTGCCTGTGACCGACTACTGGGGGATACGCGCGATAAACTCATCTTT.

The sample holds a few counts of this clone. The chain uses TRDV2 and TRDJ1, with TRDD3 matching 9 bases. The germline V gene encodes CDR1 GEAIGNYY and CDR2 EKD. Trimming cost V 0 bases and J 0 bases; bases outside gene matches: 10. This CDR3 contains 18 residues. Here the CDR3 reads CACDTVPSGGSHTDKLIF. The CDR3 DNA reads as TGTGCCTGTGACACCGTTCCCTCTGGGGGATCCCACACCGATAAACTCATCTTT.

The sample holds a few counts of this clone. The protein held in TCRdb is that of a much larger clone and does not match this DNA's translation at residue 10, likely because of a read error; the protein shown is translated from the DNA. The chain joins TRDV2 to TRDJ1, with D unresolved. Germline loops: CDR1 GEAIGNYY, CDR2 EKD. The ends were cut back, 0 bases at V and 0 bases at J, with 19 bases in the middle. The CDR3 contains 18 residues. The CDR3 loop reads CACDTVSKLRTNTDKLIF. The CDR3 DNA reads TGTGCCTGTGACACCGTTAGCAAACTGAGGACTAACACCGATAAACTCATCTTT.

This clone was detected only a few times. V gene TRDV2 combines with J gene TRDJ1, with 13 bases matching TRDD3. Germline CDR1 is GEAIGNYY and CDR2 is EKD. V lost 1 base, J lost 2 bases, and 18 bases stayed unmatched. The CDR3 runs to 21 residues. The CDR3 sequence is CACDTNGPGLGDTQRTDKLIF. CDR3 DNA sequence: TGTGCCTGTGACACGAATGGTCCAGGACTGGGGGATACGCAGAGAACCGATAAACTCATCTTT.

This clone showed up just a few times. The chain links TRDV2 to TRDJ1, with TRDD3 matching 13 bases. Germline assignment: CDR1 GEAIGNYY and CDR2 EKD. The V gene end was trimmed by 3 bases and the J gene end by 0 bases; junction bases not matched to a gene: 15. This CDR3 region has 20 residues. In nucleotides, the CDR3 is TGTGCCTGTGACCGTGTACTGGGGGATACGGGGGCTATATACACCGATAAACTCATCTTT. This codes for CACDRVLGDTGAIYTDKLIF.

This clone was counted a few times. A much larger clone is a single base away; this may be a read error. The sample carries other DNA sequences with the same CDR3. The V and J genes are TRDV2 and TRDJ1; the D gene is possibly TRDD3 (7 bases). CDR3 size: 20 residues. Per the germline V gene, CDR1 is GEAIGNYY and CDR2 is EKD. CDR3 in DNA: TGTGCCTGTGACACCGTGTCATCCTACTTCTCTACTGGGGCCCCCGATAAGCTCATCTTT. Encoded protein: CACDTVSSYFSTGAPDKLIF.

The V gene went uncalled, while the J gene is TRDJ1; the table's D gene call, TRDD3, was not cross checked with the DNA. The CDR3 contains 17 residues. The chain's CDR3 is CACDTVTGGRPSDKLIF. CDR3 DNA: TGTGCCTGTGACACCGTAACTGGGGGCAGGCCCTCCGATAAACTCATCTTT.

This clone was seen a few times. V gene TRDV2 combines with J gene TRDJ1; 7 nucleotides match TRDD3. CDR1 and CDR2 from the germline V gene are GEAIGNYY and EKD. The CDR3 sequence is 16 residues long. With 3 bases clipped from V and 0 bases from J, the junction kept 9 bases outside the gene matches. CDR3 bases: TGTGCCTGTGACGGCTTGGGGGAAAGGGACACCGATAAACTCATCTTT. It is translated as CACDGLGERDTDKLIF.

This clone is medium-sized. The J gene is TRDJ1, the V gene TRDV2, with 13 bases identical to TRDD3. The V gene's germline CDR1 is GEAIGNYY and CDR2 EKD. The CDR3 sequence is 16 residues long. The trim removed 3 bases at V and 3 bases at J, leaving 6 bases unmatched. Here the CDR3 reads CACDALLGDTPDKLIF. DNA of the CDR3: TGTGCCTGTGACGCATTACTGGGGGATACGCCCGATAAACTCATCTTT.

This clone has only a few counts. The DNA translation disagrees with the TCRdb protein at residue 8, so the protein in this description comes from the DNA. The chain's CDR3 is CACDTGGYSSWDTRQMFF. CDR3 DNA: TGTGCCTGTGACACCGGGGGATACAGCTCCTGGGACACCCGACAGATGTTTTTC. V gene TRDV2 combines with J gene TRDJ3; the match to TRDD3 covers 9 bases. J lost 0 bases, V lost 0 bases, and 2 bases had no gene match. CDR3 length: 18 residues. Germline-derived CDR1 and CDR2 are GEAIGNYY and EKD.

This clone ranks as medium-sized (0.01 to 0.1%). Other DNA sequences in the same sample also yield this CDR3. V gene TRDV2 combines with J gene TRDJ3; TRDD3 matches 8 bases. This CDR3 is 20 amino acids long. The germline V gene encodes CDR1 GEAIGNYY and CDR2 EKD. The V and J ends lost 1 base and 0 bases, in that order; junction bases with no gene match: 10. CDR3 region: CACDTVLGGLSSWDTRQMFF. The DNA for the CDR3 is TGTGCCTGTGACACGGTACTGGGGGGCCTTAGCTCCTGGGACACCCGACAGATGTTTTTC.

This clone came up a few times. Just one base apart from a much larger clone, this may be a read error. Distinct nucleotide sequences in the sample also encode this CDR3. The chain joins TRDV2 to TRDJ1; 9 bases agree with TRDD3. Trimming took 3 bases from V and 1 from J; bases not matched to a gene: 14. The CDR3 sequence is 18 residues long. The germline V gene has CDR1 GEAIGNYY and CDR2 EKD. The CDR3 loop reads CACDSLLGDLGTTDKLIF. The CDR3 DNA is TGTGCCTGTGACTCCTTACTGGGGGACCTTGGCACCACCGATAAACTCATCTTT.

This clone came up a few times. Germline is not matched at one junction end, which may reflect a read error. The genes are TRDV2 and TRDJ3; 7 bases are shared with TRDD3. The germline gives CDR1 GEAIGNYY, CDR2 EKD. The CDR3 runs to 20 residues. CDR3 sequence reads: CACDTEWGTEGSCDTRPMFF. Here the CDR3 DNA reads TGTGCCTGTGACACCGAGTGGGGGACTGAAGGCTCCTGTGACACCCGACCGATGTTTTTC.

This clone was detected a few times. This chain links TRDV2 with TRDJ1; TRDD3 aligns across 7 bases. Trimming removed 4 bases from V and 3 bases from J; junction bases left unmatched: 13. This CDR3 has 16 residues. The V gene's germline CDR1 is GEAIGNYY and CDR2 EKD. Here the CDR3 reads CACEGLGARHSDKLIF. The CDR3 coding sequence is TGTGCCTGTGAAGGCCTGGGGGCCCGGCACTCCGATAAACTCATCTTT.

This clone was detected a few times. The protein TCRdb gives is from a much larger clone and does not agree with this DNA's translation at residue 4, likely a read error; the protein shown here comes from the DNA. The rearrangement uses TRDV2 and TRDJ1; 9 bases line up with TRDD3. This CDR3 has 18 amino acids. The germline CDR1 and CDR2 sequences are GEAIGNYY and EKD. The trim removed 5 bases at V and 0 bases at J, leaving 15 bases unmatched. CDR3 nucleotides: TGTGCCTGTGTCCCGGTAAACTGGGGGACCTCGTACACCGATAAACTCATCTTT. Protein: CACVPVNWGTSYTDKLIF.

This chain uses TRDV2 with TRDJ1, with 10 bases aligning to TRDD3. Germline V gives CDR1 GEAIGNYY, CDR2 EKD. This CDR3 has 16 residues. Unmatched junction bases numbered 9, after V lost 4 bases and J lost 2 bases. The DNA for the CDR3 is TGTGCCTGTGAGCCACTGGGGGATCGTAGGACCGATAAACTCATCTTT. Translating it yields CACEPLGDRRTDKLIF.

This clone was seen only a few times. The rearrangement joins TRDV2 to TRDJ1; 8 positions match TRDD3. In germline, CDR1 is GEAIGNYY, CDR2 EKD. V gave up 1 base and J gave up 0 bases; unmatched junction bases: 15. CDR3 size: 19 residues. The CDR3 here is CACDTLTGGSTEYTDKLIF. The DNA of the CDR3 is TGTGCCTGTGACACGCTGACTGGGGGGTCCACGGAGTACACCGATAAACTCATCTTT.

This chain uses TRDV2 with TRDJ1, with 7 bases aligning to TRDD3. Trimming took 4 bases from V and 2 from J; bases not matched to a gene: 12. This CDR3 has 16 residues. Germline V gene data show CDR1 as GEAIGNYY and CDR2 as EKD. Here the CDR3 DNA reads TGTGCCTGTGAGTCCCTGTGGGGGAGGGCGACCGATAAACTCATCTTT. Translating gives CACESLWGRATDKLIF.

This clone was observed a handful of times. The junction shows a germline mismatch at one end, possibly a read error. Other nucleotide sequences in the sample specify the same CDR3. This rearrangement joins TRDV2 to TRDJ3; maybe TRDD3 (6 bases). Germline V gene sequence: CDR1 GEAIGNYY, CDR2 EKD. This CDR3 contains 18 residues. CDR3 DNA: TGTGCCTGTGACACCGTCGGGGGAACCTCCTGGGACACCCGACAGATGTTCTTC. As protein: CACDTVGGTSWDTRQMFF.

Only a few counts were recorded for this clone. Sequence at one end of the junction differs from germline and may be a read error. The gene calls are TRDV2 and TRDJ3, with TRDD3 matching over 9 bases. CDR3 length equals 19 residues. Germline V gene data show CDR1 as GEAIGNYY and CDR2 as EKD. DNA of the CDR3: TGTGCCTGTGACACCGCGACGGGGGGATACTCCTGGGACGCCCGACAGATGTTTTTC. Its protein is CACDTATGGYSWDARQMFF.

The table lists this clone with a few counts. This rearrangement joins TRDV2 to TRDJ1; TRDD3 matches 7 bases. The ends lost 3 bases at V and 1 base at J; junction bases unmatched: 16. The CDR3 is 18 residues long. Germline V gives CDR1 GEAIGNYY, CDR2 EKD. CDR3 sequence reads: CACDAAPSWGVVTDKLIF. CDR3 sequence (DNA): TGTGCCTGTGACGCAGCTCCCTCCTGGGGGGTGGTCACCGATAAACTCATCTTT.

With respect to this clone: One base away lies a much larger clone, so this may be a sequencing read error. Other DNA sequences from this sample encode an identical CDR3 as well. The J gene is given as TRDJ1, and the V gene is not called; the tabulated D call, TRDD3, remains unverified against the DNA. The CDR3 sequence is 22 residues long. The CDR3 loop reads CACDTVRTYHVLGDPYTDKLIF. In DNA, the CDR3 is TGTGCCTGTGACACCGTTAGAACCTACCATGTACTGGGTGACCCGTACACCGATAAACTCATCTTT.

With respect to this clone: A much bigger clone sits one base away, suggesting this may be a read error. The chain employs TRDV2 and TRDJ1; TRDD3 aligns across 9 bases. The germline CDR1 and CDR2 sequences are GEAIGNYY and EKD. The CDR3 sequence is 17 residues long. Trimming removed 4 bases from V and 5 bases from J; junction bases left unmatched: 16. In nucleotides, the CDR3 is TGTGCCTGTGAACCTCTGGGGGATCGAGAAAGTTCTGATAAACTCATCTTT. Protein: CACEPLGDRESSDKLIF.